This TCR beta chain was profiled in a study of cytomegalovirus exposure and HLA in healthy donors. For the study at large: The roughly 120 validation repertoires, a later analysis reported, used the same platform as the approximately 670 first-cohort repertoires. Study results and caveats: The authors listed 150 to 200 TCR beta chains as cytomegalovirus-associated.

CDR1 is ENHRY and CDR2 is SYGVKD in the germline V gene. CDR3 length equals 11 residues. Trimming left V 5 bases short and J 10 bases short, with 11 bases between. Note on this clone: Its antigen is not identified.

TCRdb keeps only in-frame clones here, not all; method: immunoSEQ multiplex PCR. The sample lists approximately 220,000 clones, roughly 84% occurring once. From the approximately 120-subject validation cohort, which was separate from the approximately 670-subject first cohort, the donors were drawn. The sample comprised PBMCs. This clonotype was sampled from a woman in her thirties in good health and CMV-seropositive. The chain couples TRBV10-3 to TRBJ1-2; TRBD1 is a possible D gene (6 bases). The CDR3 is CAISKDSHYTF. In DNA, the CDR3 is TGTGCCATCAGTAAGGACAGTCACTACACCTTC.